This T cell receptor (beta chain) was retrieved from a study of cytomegalovirus exposure and HLA in healthy donors. Findings and caveats of the study: Accounts indicate the classifier identified cytomegalovirus status with strong specificity and sensitivity.

As to this clone: What it binds is not known.

V was pared by 0 bases and J by 6 bases, with 11 bases between. Germline values: CDR1 LGHNA, CDR2 YNFKEQ. The CDR3 length is 14 residues. Sequencing was performed with immunoSEQ multiplex PCR; in TCRdb, only in-frame clones are kept and a portion is missing. The table includes 110,000 to 150,000 clones, about four fifths detected once. This rearrangement joins TRBV4-2 to TRBJ1-1; no clear D. This receptor was obtained from a woman between 25 and 40 years old in good health and CMV-seronegative. The specimen was PBMCs. The DNA for the CDR3 is TGTGCCAGCAGCCAAGAATTTCGGGGATCTGAAGCTTTCTTT. This translates into CASSQEFRGSEAFF.